The 3 T cell receptor beta chains below were found in one sample sequenced in a study of human versus mouse CDR3 diversity and MHC coevolution (dated by TCRdb to 2016 to 2017). The library was made by the immunoSEQ multiplex PCR assay. TCRdb provides this immuneACCESS table in a form limited to in-frame rearrangements. Some clones are lacking; in checked studies, under half of them reflect an unresolved V gene, and why the rest are absent is not known. For this sample there are 60,000 to 95,000 clones; roughly 92% appear just once. The biggest ten clones account for over 0.12% of the sample. The sequenced sample was naive CD4+ T cells from blood. What the cell subset or site label conveys for this sample: CD45RO-negative CD62L-positive naive CD4 T cells. The receptors shown here come from a person aged 30-69 years in good health.

To note about this clone: Sequence at one end of the junction differs from germline and may be a read error. Distinct nucleotide sequences in the sample also encode this CDR3. The chain recombines TRBV6-1 with TRBJ1-4, with D tentatively TRBD1 (5 bases). This CDR3 is built from 14 residues. Germline values: CDR1 MNHNS, CDR2 SASEGT. CDR3 protein: CASSRQSSNEKLFF. DNA for the CDR3: TGCGCCAGCAGTAGACAGTCGAGTAATGAAAAACTGTTTTTT.

This clone turned up a few times. The chain joins TRBV10-1 to TRBJ1-4, with D uncertain. Germline CDR1 and CDR2: WNHNN and SYGVQD (reference sequence). Trimming left V 8 bases short and J 8 bases short, with 9 bases between. This CDR3 has 11 amino acids. CDR3: CASGDGEKLFF. In DNA form, the CDR3 reads TGCGCCAGCGGAGACGGCGAAAAACTGTTTTTT.

This chain joins TRBV5-1 and TRBJ2-7, with 12 bases identical to TRBD1. The ends lost 2 bases at V and 6 bases at J; junction bases unmatched: 6. CDR3 length: 15 residues. Per germline, CDR1 SGHRS and CDR2 YFSETQ. The CDR3 protein is CASSLSGTGGSEQYF. DNA of the CDR3: TGCGCCAGCAGCTTATCCGGGACAGGGGGCTCCGAGCAGTACTTC.